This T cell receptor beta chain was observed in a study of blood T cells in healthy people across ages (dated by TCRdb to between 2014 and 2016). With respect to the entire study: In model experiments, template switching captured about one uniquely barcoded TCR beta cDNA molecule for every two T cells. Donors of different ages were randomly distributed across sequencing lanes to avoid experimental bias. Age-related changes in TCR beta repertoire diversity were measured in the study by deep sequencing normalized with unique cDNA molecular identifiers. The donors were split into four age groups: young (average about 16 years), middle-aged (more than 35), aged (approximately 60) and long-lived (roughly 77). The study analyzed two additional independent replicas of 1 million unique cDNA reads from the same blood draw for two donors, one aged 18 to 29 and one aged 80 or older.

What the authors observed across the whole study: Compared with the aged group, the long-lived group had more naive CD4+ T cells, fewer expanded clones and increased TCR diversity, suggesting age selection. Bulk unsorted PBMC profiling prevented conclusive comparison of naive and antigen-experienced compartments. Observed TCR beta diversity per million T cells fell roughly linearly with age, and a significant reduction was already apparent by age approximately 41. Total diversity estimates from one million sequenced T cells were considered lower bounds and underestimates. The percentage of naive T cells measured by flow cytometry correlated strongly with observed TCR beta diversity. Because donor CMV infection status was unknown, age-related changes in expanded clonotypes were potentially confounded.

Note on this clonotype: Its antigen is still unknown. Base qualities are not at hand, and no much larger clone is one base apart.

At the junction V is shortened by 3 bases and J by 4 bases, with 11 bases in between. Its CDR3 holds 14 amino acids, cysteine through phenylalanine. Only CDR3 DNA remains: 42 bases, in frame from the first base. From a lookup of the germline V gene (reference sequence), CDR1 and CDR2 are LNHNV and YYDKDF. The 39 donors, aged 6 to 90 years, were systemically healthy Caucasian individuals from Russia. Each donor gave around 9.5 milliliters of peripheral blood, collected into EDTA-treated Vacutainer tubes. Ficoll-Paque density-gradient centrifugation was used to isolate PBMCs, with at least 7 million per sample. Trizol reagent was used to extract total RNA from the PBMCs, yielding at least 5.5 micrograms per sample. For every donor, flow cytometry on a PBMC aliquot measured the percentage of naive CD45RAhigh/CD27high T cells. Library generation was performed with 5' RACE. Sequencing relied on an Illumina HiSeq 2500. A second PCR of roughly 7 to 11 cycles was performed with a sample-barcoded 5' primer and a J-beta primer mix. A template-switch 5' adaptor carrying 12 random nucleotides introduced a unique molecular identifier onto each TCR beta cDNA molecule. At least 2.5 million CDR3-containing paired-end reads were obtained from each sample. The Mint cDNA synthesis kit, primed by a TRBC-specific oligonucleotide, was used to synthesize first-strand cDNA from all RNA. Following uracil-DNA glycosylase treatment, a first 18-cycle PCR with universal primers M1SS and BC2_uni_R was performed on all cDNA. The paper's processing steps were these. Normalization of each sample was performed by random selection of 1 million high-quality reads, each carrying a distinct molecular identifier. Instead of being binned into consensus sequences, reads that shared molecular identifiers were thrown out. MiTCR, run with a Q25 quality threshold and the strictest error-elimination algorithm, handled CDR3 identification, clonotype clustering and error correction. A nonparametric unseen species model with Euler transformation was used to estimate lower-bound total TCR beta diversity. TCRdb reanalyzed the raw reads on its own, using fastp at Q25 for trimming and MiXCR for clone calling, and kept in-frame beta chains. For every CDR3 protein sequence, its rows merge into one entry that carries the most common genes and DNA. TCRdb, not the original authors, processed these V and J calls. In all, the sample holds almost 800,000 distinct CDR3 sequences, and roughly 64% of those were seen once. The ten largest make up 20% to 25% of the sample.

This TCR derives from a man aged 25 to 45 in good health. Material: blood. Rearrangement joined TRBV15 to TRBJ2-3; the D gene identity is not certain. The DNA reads TGTGCCACCAGCAGCACCAAAAACCCAGATACGCAGTATTTT. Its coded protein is CATSSTKNPDTQYF. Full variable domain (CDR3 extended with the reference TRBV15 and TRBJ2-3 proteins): DAMVIQNPRYQVTQFGKPVTLSCSQTLNHNVMYWYQQKSSQAPKLLFHYYDKDFNNEADTPDNFQSRRPNTSFCFLDIRSPGLGDTAMYLCATSSTKNPDTQYFGPGTRLTVL.